The 13 T cell receptor delta chains given below trace back to one sample, sequenced in a study of γδ T cells in repeated Plasmodium falciparum infection. TCRdb called clones from the multiplex PCR reads again using CATT. The repertoire includes 50,000 or so delta-chain clones, over 1.5% of them detected once, and over 7.5% sits in the top ten. Gammadelta T cells were flow-sorted from PBMC into Vgamma9/Vdelta2+ and Vdelta2-negative populations for bulk analysis. Material: gamma-delta T cells from blood. The receptor set was obtained from a pool of human donors (malaria-infected and uninfected, not separated).

In its sample, this clone was seen many times. The rearrangement uses TRDV2 and TRDJ1; possible D gene TRDD3, 6 bases. TCRdb gives no J gene; it was assigned here by matching the DNA to germline. This CDR3 spans 21 amino acids. In germline, CDR1 is GEAIGNYY, CDR2 EKD. Trimming shortened V by 0 bases and J by 6 bases, and 34 bases separated the two germline ends. The CDR3 coding sequence is TGTGCCTGTGACACCTTGACCAACTTCGACACCTGGGGTCCACCTCGGAATAAACTCATCTTT. It codes for CACDTLTNFDTWGPPRNKLIF.

Details on this clone: TCRdb's entry gives the protein of a much larger clone, which mismatches this DNA's translation at residue 19, likely from a read error; the protein reported here is translated from the DNA. For the V gene the call is TRDV1; the J gene has no call; TRDD3, the D gene given by the table, was not confirmed from the DNA. Germline CDR1 and CDR2: TSWWSYY and QGS. This CDR3 comprises 21 residues. The CDR3 DNA follows: TGTGCTCTTGGGGAACTAAGGCACTACTTCGGATACCTGAGGCCCACCGATAAACCCATCTTT. Its protein product is CALGELRHYFGYLRPTDKPIF.

This clone turned up a few times. This likely traces to a read error, being one base from a far larger clone. Other nucleotide sequences in the sample specify the same CDR3. V and J are TRDV1 and TRDJ1; 7 bases line up with TRDD3. Assignment of the J gene here rests on matching the DNA to germline, because TCRdb gives none. The CDR3 consists of 17 residues. Germline CDR1 TSWWSYY, CDR2 QGS. V shed 6 bases, J shed 0 bases, and the junction held 13 bases outside the gene matches. The CDR3: CALGDPLGAGYTDKLIF. In DNA form, the CDR3 reads TGTGCTCTTGGAGACCCTCTGGGGGCCGGGTACACCGATAAACTCATCTTT.

A word on this clone: A single base is all that separates this from a far larger clone, so a read error is likely. The DNA is omitted, as the CDR3 cannot be located on it reliably, and the CDR3 follows TCRdb's listing. No call exists for the J gene, whereas the V gene is TRDV1; the table's D call TRDD3 went unverified against the DNA. The germline CDR1 and CDR2 sequences are TSWWSYY and QGS. The length of the CDR3 is 21 amino acids, counting both ends. This chain's CDR3 is CALGYPCWSFGGPEYTDKLIF.

This clone has more than one count but fewer than ten. This DNA translates differently at residue 7 from the TCRdb protein, which is that of a much larger clone; a read error is likely, and the protein shown is the DNA's own translation. The CDR3 here is CACDTEVEEGTDKLIF. The CDR3 DNA reads as TGTGCCTGTGACACCGAGGTAGAAGAGGGCACCGATAAACTCATCTTT. The chain uses TRDV2 and TRDJ1; D unresolved. As TCRdb names no J gene, one was assigned here on the basis of a DNA match to germline. CDR3 length equals 16 residues. The germline V gene encodes CDR1 GEAIGNYY and CDR2 EKD. Trimming took 0 bases from V and 1 from J, leaving 14 bases between them.

A remark on this clone: The protein given by TCRdb reflects a much larger clone and differs at residue 10 from this DNA's translation, likely from a read error; the protein shown is the DNA's translation. This chain uses TRDV1 with TRDJ1; tentatively, D is TRDD3 (5 bases). Here the J gene came from matching the DNA to germline, since TCRdb omits it. Between the trimmed V and J ends, which lost 1 base and 0 bases, there was a span of 24 bases. The CDR3 contains 20 residues. Germline assignment: CDR1 TSWWSYY and CDR2 QGS. CDR3: CALGERNQGGTLLDTDKLIF. CDR3 DNA sequence: TGTGCTCTTGGGGAACGGAATCAGGGGGGTACTCTCCTTGACACCGATAAACTCATCTTT.

In the case of this clone: The translation of this DNA and the TCRdb protein of a much larger clone differ at residue 7, probably owing to a read error; the protein shown here is translated from the DNA. The chain uses TRDV1 and TRDJ1, with TRDD3 matching over 13 bases. The J gene was not available in TCRdb and was assigned here by matching the DNA to germline segments. The germline gives CDR1 TSWWSYY, CDR2 QGS. The CDR3 has 25 amino acids. V lost 2 bases, J lost 10 bases, and 37 bases stayed unmatched. Written as DNA, the CDR3 is TGTGCTCTTGGGGAAATTTTGGCTCCCTCTCGGGCCCCGTACTGGGGGATACGGGTTACAATAGGACTCATCTTT. Encoded protein: CALGEILAPSRAPYWGIRVTIGLIF.

Note on this clone: TCRdb shows a much larger clone's protein in place of this DNA's translation, and the two differ at residue 13, likely through a read error; the protein shown is translated from the DNA. The rearrangement uses TRDV1 and TRDJ1; 10 nucleotides agree with TRDD3. Germline CDR1 TSWWSYY, CDR2 QGS. This CDR3 region has 19 residues. V lost 6 bases to trimming and J lost 2 bases; unmatched junction nucleotides: 18. CDR3 sequence reads: CALGPSHRGYWGMTDKLIF. The CDR3 region has the DNA TGTGCTCTTGGCCCTTCTCACCGGGGGTACTGGGGGATGACCGATAAACTCATCTTT.

This clone was counted a few times. The translation of this DNA and the TCRdb protein of a much larger clone differ at residues 6 and 15, probably owing to a read error; the protein shown here is translated from the DNA. For the CDR3, the DNA is TGTGCTCTTGGGGACGGCCCTGGGGGTTTGTACACCGATAAACACATCTTT. This gives the protein CALGDGPGGLYTDKHIF. For the V gene the call is TRDV1; the J gene has no call; no check of the table's D call, TRDD3, against the DNA was made. The CDR3 extends over 17 amino acids. From germline, CDR1 is TSWWSYY and CDR2 QGS.

For this clone: A far larger clone is a single base away, which makes a read error likely. The rearrangement uses TRDV1 and TRDJ1, with TRDD3 matching 11 bases. The J gene was not available in TCRdb and was assigned here by matching the DNA to germline segments. The CDR3 has 21 residues. Germline V gives CDR1 TSWWSYY, CDR2 QGS. CDR3 residues: CALGEVFLPPYWGIGTDKLIF. The CDR3 region has the DNA TGTGCTCTTGGGGAAGTGTTCCTCCCCCCTTACTGGGGGATAGGCACCGACAAACTCATCTTT.

Notes on this clone: A read error is likely here: a far larger clone is one base away. Additional DNA sequences in this sample encode the identical CDR3. The rearrangement uses TRDV1 and TRDJ1, with a possible D match to TRDD3 (5 bases). Since TCRdb gives no J gene, matching the DNA to germline was used here to assign it. The length of the CDR3 is 18 residues. Per germline, CDR1 TSWWSYY and CDR2 QGS. The CDR3, as DNA: TGTGCCCTTGGGGAACGAGGAAGGCGAGCGCTTTACACCGATAAACTCATCTTT. As protein: CALGERGRRALYTDKLIF.

Comment on this clone: Translating this DNA gives a protein that differs at residue 9 from the TCRdb one, which belongs to a much larger clone; a read error is likely, and the protein shown is this translation. V and J are TRDV1 and TRDJ1, with D maybe TRDD3 (5 bases). The J gene is not listed in TCRdb, so it was assigned here from a DNA match to germline. Germline V gene data show CDR1 as TSWWSYY and CDR2 as QGS. This CDR3 contains 16 residues. V was pared by 5 bases and J by 2 bases, with 18 bases between. CDR3 in DNA: TGTGCTCTTGGGACTCGACTGCCGTCTGGGACCGATAAACTCATCTTT. Residues: CALGTRLPSGTDKLIF.

There are a few counts of this clone. A far larger clone is one base from this, pointing to a likely read error. Other DNA sequences in this sample translate to the same CDR3. The V gene is TRDV1, the J gene TRDJ1; 11 bases match TRDD3. No J gene was available from TCRdb, and it was assigned here by a germline match of the DNA. With V trimmed by 5 bases and J by 5 bases, 34 bases remained unmatched. The CDR3 covers 24 residues. Germline values: CDR1 TSWWSYY, CDR2 QGS. CDR3 loop: CALGNSPHILPNHWGISKADKLIF. CDR3 DNA sequence: TGTGCTCTTGGGAACTCCCCCCACATACTTCCTAACCACTGGGGGATAAGCAAGGCAGATAAACTCATCTTT.